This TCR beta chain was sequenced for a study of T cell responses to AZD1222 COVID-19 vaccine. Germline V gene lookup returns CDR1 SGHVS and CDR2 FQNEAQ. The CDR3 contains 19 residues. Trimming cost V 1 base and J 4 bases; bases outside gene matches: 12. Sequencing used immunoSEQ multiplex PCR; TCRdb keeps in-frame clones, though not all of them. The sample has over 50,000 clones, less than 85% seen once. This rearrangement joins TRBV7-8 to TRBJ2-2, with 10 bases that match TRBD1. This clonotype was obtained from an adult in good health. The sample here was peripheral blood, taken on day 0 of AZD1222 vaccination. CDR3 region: CASSLGDPTGGYSTGELFF. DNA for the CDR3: TGTGCCAGCAGCTTAGGAGACCCGACAGGGGGCTATAGCACCGGGGAGCTGTTTTTT. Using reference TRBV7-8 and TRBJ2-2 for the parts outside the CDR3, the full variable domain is GAGVSQSPRYKVAKRGQDVALRCDPISGHVSLFWYQQALGQGPEFLTYFQNEAQLDKSGLPSDRFFAERPEGSVSTLKIQRTQQEDSAVYLCASSLGDPTGGYSTGELFFGEGSRLTVL.